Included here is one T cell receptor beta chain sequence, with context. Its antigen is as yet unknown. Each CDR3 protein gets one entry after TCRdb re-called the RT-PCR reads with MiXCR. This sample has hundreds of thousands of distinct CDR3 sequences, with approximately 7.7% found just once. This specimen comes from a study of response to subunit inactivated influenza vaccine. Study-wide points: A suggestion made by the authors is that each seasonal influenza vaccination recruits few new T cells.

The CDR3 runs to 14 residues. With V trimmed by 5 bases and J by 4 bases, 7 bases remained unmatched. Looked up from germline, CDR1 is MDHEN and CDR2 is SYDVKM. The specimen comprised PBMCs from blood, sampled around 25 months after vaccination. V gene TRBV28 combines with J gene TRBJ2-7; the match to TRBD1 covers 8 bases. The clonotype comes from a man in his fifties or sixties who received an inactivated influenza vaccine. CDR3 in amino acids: CASSTGQGYYEQYF. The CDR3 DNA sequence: TGTGCCAGCAGTACCGGACAGGGTTATTACGAGCAGTACTTC. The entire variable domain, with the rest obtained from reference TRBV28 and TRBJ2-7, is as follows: DVKVTQSSRYLVKRTGEKVFLECVQDMDHENMFWYRQDPGLGLRLIYFSYDVKMKEKGDIPEGYSVSREKKERFSLILESASTNQTSMYLCASSTGQGYYEQYFGPGTRLTVT.